Below, one TCR beta chain is given with its context. What it binds is unknown. This specimen belongs to a study of T cell responses to AZD1222 COVID-19 vaccine. Study-wide findings and caveats: With dominance at 160-218 and 743-854, vaccine-associated CD4 TCRs spanned spike. Females made up more of the donors, who were largely white British, and clonal diversity may have come out too low.

TCRdb's table, derived via immunoSEQ multiplex PCR, lists solely in-frame clones and lacks some. This table holds around 180,000 clones, about 87% found once. The specimen comprised peripheral blood, sampled on day 0 of MenACWY control vaccination. This TCR derives from an adult in good health.

CDR3 loop: CASSPSHGREAFF. The DNA of the CDR3 is TGTGCCAGCAGCCCCTCCCACGGCCGTGAAGCTTTCTTT. The rearrangement links TRBV9 to TRBJ1-1; no clear D gene. V lost 4 bases to trimming and J lost 7 bases, with 14 bases between them. CDR1 and CDR2 from the germline V gene are SGDLS and YYNGEE. CDR3 length: 13 residues.